These T cell receptor beta chains were read from a single sample in a study of blood T cell repertoires in COVID-19. Repertoires were generated with immunoSEQ multiplex PCR, while TCRdb's copy carries only in-frame clones and drops some. The sample lists some 20,000 clones, roughly 86% occurring once. The sequencing input was peripheral blood. The receptors shown here come from a human donor in a cohort sampled during active COVID-19. Each CDR3 is given with its conserved first and last residue. D genes are given only for firm matches. Some rows mark clone size as missing; the rest say once, few, many or name a class of expanded clone.

j_gene,v_gene,d_gene,abundance,CDR3aa,CDR3nt
TRBJ2-2,TRBV6-6,TRBD1,.,CASSYGQGATGELFF,TGTGCCAGCAGCTACGGACAGGGGGCTACCGGGGAGCTGTTTTTT
TRBJ1-2,TRBV18,TRBD1,.,CASSPFGQGDYGYTF,TGTGCCAGCTCACCTTTCGGACAGGGAGACTATGGCTACACCTTC
TRBJ1-5,TRBV27,TRBD1,.,CASSLGTGGNQPQHF,TGTGCCAGCAGTTTAGGGACAGGGGGCAATCAGCCCCAGCATTTT
TRBJ2-3,TRBV5-1,TRBD1,.,CASSQTGGSDTQYF,TGCGCCAGCAGCCAGACAGGGGGCTCAGATACGCAGTATTTT
TRBJ2-3,TRBV5-1,.,.,CASSLSARATDTQYF,TGCGCCAGCAGCTTGTCAGCGAGAGCAACAGATACGCAGTATTTT
TRBJ1-1,TRBV27,TRBD1,.,CASSFSGTGEAFF,TGTGCCAGCAGCTTCTCTGGGACAGGGGAGGCTTTCTTT
TRBJ1-1,TRBV6-5,.,.,CASSYSGGSNTEAFF,TGTGCCAGCAGTTACTCAGGGGGTTCGAACACTGAAGCTTTCTTT
TRBJ2-5,TRBV29-1,TRBD2,.,CSAEVGLAGVPRETQYF,TGCAGCGCCGAGGTCGGACTAGCGGGAGTCCCAAGAGAGACCCAGTACTTC
TRBJ1-2,TRBV3-1/TRBV3-2,.,.,CASSPGPSNYGYTF,TGTGCCAGCAGCCCAGGTCCATCTAACTATGGCTACACCTTC
TRBJ2-3,TRBV5-8,.,.,CASSFDVSDKIDTQYF,TGTGCCAGCAGCTTCGACGTTAGCGACAAAATAGATACGCAGTATTTT
TRBJ2-7,TRBV7-8,.,once,CASSLDLYEQYF,TGTGCCAGCAGCTTAGATCTCTACGAGCAGTACTTC
TRBJ1-5,TRBV11-2,TRBD1,.,CASSFGTANQPQHF,TGTGCCAGCAGCTTCGGGACAGCCAATCAGCCCCAGCATTTT
TRBJ2-5,TRBV18,.,.,CASSPPTPEETQYF,TGTGCCAGCTCACCACCGACTCCAGAAGAGACCCAGTACTTC
TRBJ1-1,TRBV6-5,.,.,CASSRGTEAFF,TGTGCCAGCAGCAGAGGCACTGAAGCTTTCTTT
TRBJ2-2,TRBV19,.,.,CASSILGTSNTGELFF,TGTGCCAGTAGTATTCTCGGGACTTCGAACACCGGGGAGCTGTTTTTT
TRBJ2-3,TRBV4-1,.,.,CASSQASVSDTQYF,TGCGCCAGCAGCCAAGCGTCCGTATCAGATACGCAGTATTTT
TRBJ1-1,TRBV2,.,.,CASSGKASEKTEAFF,TGTGCCAGCAGTGGAAAAGCGTCGGAGAAAACTGAAGCTTTCTTT
TRBJ1-1,TRBV30,.,.,CACYRANTEAFF,TGTGCCTGCTACAGGGCGAACACTGAAGCTTTCTTT
TRBJ2-3,TRBV30,.,few,CAWSIGTDTQYF,TGTGCCTGGAGTATCGGCACAGATACGCAGTATTTT
TRBJ2-3,TRBV10-3,TRBD1,few,CAISEAPGQGTDTQYF,TGTGCCATCAGTGAGGCCCCCGGACAGGGCACAGATACGCAGTATTTT
TRBJ2-1,TRBV4-2,TRBD1,once,CASSHSDRDIHEQFF,TGTGCCAGCAGCCACTCCGACAGGGATATCCATGAGCAGTTCTTC
TRBJ1-1,TRBV28,.,.,CASRGHMNTEAFF,TGTGCCAGCAGGGGGCACATGAACACTGAAGCTTTCTTT
TRBJ2-7,TRBV14,.,.,CASSRSGLWREQYF,TGTGCCAGCAGCCGGAGCGGACTCTGGCGGGAGCAGTACTTC
TRBJ1-2,TRBV18,TRBD1,.,CASSPPRDRASNYGYTF,TGTGCCAGCTCACCACCCCGGGACAGGGCCTCTAACTATGGCTACACCTTC